Listed below are T cell receptor beta chains from one sample, sequenced in a study of vaccination effects on CD4 cells after COVID-19. No cognate antigen is known for these TCRs. TCRdb keeps only in-frame clones here, not all; method: immunoSEQ multiplex PCR. This table holds around 71,000 clones, over 65% found once. The starting material was CD4+ T cells from PBMCs cultured with HCoV-OC43 spike peptides, obtained before COVID-19 vaccination. Source of these receptors: a human donor who received a COVID-19 vaccine. The CDR3 runs from the conserved cysteine through the conserved F or W. Only part of the rows carry a size: once, few, many, or a class if the clone is expanded.

size,V,CDR3
NA,TRBV18,CASSPKVQPGNTIYF
NA,TRBV5-6,CASSRQRENYGYTF
NA,TRBV7-8,CASSPRRGESSNQPQHF
NA,TRBV2,CASSDGGPYTGELFF
NA,TRBV6-5,CASGGLGGSNQPQHF
NA,TRBV6-2/TRBV6-3,CASSYHALSGARDTQYF
NA,TRBV3-1/TRBV3-2,CASRQRQGQNYGYTF
NA,TRBV5-1,CASSLRQGTGELFF
NA,TRBV7-3,CASSHSGTTFTDTQYF
NA,TRBV9,CASSAPRGPNYGYTF
NA,TRBV10-2,CASRRLLTGDGLFF
NA,TRBV3-1/TRBV3-2,CASSHWGSGESTDTQYF
NA,TRBV3-1/TRBV3-2,CASSPILRGSYNEQFF
once,TRBV4-3,CASSQVSGVGQPQHF
NA,TRBV5-4,CASSAAGTARGNTIYF
NA,TRBV7-2,CASSLAGTEKTYGYTF
once,TRBV24-1,CATSALRGEVETQYF
NA,TRBV7-2,CASSLGQTYNEQFF
NA,TRBV5-1,CASSQEEGQTQYF
NA,TRBV7-6,CASSPAPSGQGSSPLHF
NA,TRBV19,CASSMTPVNQPQHF
once,TRBV5-1,CASSFGSLARAETQYF
NA,TRBV5-1,CASTELAGGHNEQFF
NA,TRBV5-1,CASSSGTNEQFF
NA,TRBV5-1,CASSLSTSNTGELFF
NA,TRBV6-4,CASSDLGEDRGHQPQHF
NA,TRBV6-1,CASSEYRDGNQPQHF
NA,TRBV12-5,CASGPTGSGELFF
NA,TRBV7-2,CASSLGPQPQHF
NA,TRBV19,CASSIRDHAEKLFF
NA,TRBV11-2,CASSFYPPINEKLFF